What follows describes a single T cell receptor beta chain. Its antigen is still unknown. This CDR3 is built from 13 residues. V was shortened by 3 bases and J by 8 bases, with 13 bases between the two germline ends. Germline V gene sequence: CDR1 DFQATT, CDR2 SNEGSKA (reference sequence). TCRdb re-called the 5' RACE reads through MiXCR, storing one row per CDR3 protein. The repertoire holds some 1,600,000 distinct CDR3 sequences, with roughly a third as singletons. This sample stems from a study of identical twins. Study-wide findings and caveats: Fewer insertions marked abundant cord blood beta clonotypes; young adult naive trended weakly, memory not at all.

The chain recombines TRBV20-1 with TRBJ1-4; D might be TRBD1 (6 bases). The sample comprised cord blood. The receptor's source is a newborn girl in good health. Written as DNA, the CDR3 is TGCAGTGCTAGGGGGACATTAGACGAAAAACTGTTTTTT. Translating gives CSARGTLDEKLFF.